This TCR beta chain emerged from a study of graft-versus-host responses after intestinal transplantation. Regarding the study as a whole: Circulating GvH clones peaking coincided with falling HvG clones soon after transplant.

Assay used: immunoSEQ multiplex PCR; TCRdb lists only in-frame clones, some missing. Found here are fewer than 120,000 clones, around 93% of them singletons; the top ten hold about 0.54%. A note on this clone: What it binds is unknown.

Germline CDR1 SGHVS, CDR2 FQNEAQ. Trimming removed 2 bases from V and 6 bases from J; junction bases left unmatched: 9. CDR3 size: 15 residues. This chain joins TRBV7-8 and TRBJ1-1; 7 bases are a match to TRBD1. The sequencing used unstimulated CD8+ T cells sorted from spleen or lymph node cells, collected before intestinal transplant. This receptor was obtained from a human donor who received an intestinal transplant. DNA for the CDR3: TGTGCCAGCAGCTTATCTTTAAGGGGGCGGGCTGAAGCTTTCTTT. Residues: CASSLSLRGRAEAFF.